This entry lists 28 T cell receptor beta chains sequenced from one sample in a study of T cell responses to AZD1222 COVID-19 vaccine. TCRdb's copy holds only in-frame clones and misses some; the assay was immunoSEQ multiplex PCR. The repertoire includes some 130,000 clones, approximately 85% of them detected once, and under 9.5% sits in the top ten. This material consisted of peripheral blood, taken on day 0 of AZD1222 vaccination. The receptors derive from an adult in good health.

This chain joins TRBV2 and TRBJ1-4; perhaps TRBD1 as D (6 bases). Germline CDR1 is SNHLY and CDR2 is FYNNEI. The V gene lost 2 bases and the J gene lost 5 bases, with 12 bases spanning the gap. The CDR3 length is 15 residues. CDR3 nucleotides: TGTGCCAGCAGTGAATGGGGGGCGACGAATGAAAAACTGTTTTTT. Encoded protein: CASSEWGATNEKLFF.

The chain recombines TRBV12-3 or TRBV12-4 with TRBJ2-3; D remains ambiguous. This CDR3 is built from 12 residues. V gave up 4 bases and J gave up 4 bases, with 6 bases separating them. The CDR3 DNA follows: TGTGCCAGCAGTTCTCCCCCAGATACGCAGTATTTT. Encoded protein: CASSSPPDTQYF.

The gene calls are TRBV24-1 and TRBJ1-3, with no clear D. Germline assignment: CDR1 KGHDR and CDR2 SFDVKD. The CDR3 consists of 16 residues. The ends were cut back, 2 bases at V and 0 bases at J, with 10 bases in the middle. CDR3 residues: CATSDSRSSSGNTIYF. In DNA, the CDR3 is TGTGCCACCAGTGATTCCAGGTCCTCCTCTGGAAACACCATATATTTT.

CDR3: CASRSVGGTQPQHF. CDR3 in DNA: TGTGCCAGCAGATCCGTGGGGGGGACTCAGCCCCAGCATTTT. The chain carries TRBV6-5 and TRBJ1-5, with TRBD1 as a possible D gene (5 bases). The CDR3 sequence is 14 residues long. CDR1 and CDR2 from the germline V gene are MNHEY and SVGAGI. Trimming left V 6 bases short and J 6 bases short, with 15 bases between.

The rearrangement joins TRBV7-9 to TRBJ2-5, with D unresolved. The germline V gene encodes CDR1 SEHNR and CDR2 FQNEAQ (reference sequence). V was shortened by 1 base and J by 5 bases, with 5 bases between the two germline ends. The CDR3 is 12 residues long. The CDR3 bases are TGTGCCAGCAGCTTAGTTGGGGAGACCCAGTACTTC. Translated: CASSLVGETQYF.

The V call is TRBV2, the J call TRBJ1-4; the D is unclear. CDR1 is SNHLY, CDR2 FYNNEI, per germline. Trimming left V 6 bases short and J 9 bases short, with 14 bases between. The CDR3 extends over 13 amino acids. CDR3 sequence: CASSAFGQQKLFF. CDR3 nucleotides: TGTGCCAGCAGCGCCTTCGGGCAGCAAAAACTGTTTTTT.

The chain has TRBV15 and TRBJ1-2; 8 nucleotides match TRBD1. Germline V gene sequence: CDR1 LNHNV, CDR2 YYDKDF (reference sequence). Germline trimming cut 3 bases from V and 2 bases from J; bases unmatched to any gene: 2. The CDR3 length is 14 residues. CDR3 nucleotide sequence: TGTGCCACCAGCAGCCGGGACAGGAACTATGGCTACACCTTC. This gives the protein CATSSRDRNYGYTF.

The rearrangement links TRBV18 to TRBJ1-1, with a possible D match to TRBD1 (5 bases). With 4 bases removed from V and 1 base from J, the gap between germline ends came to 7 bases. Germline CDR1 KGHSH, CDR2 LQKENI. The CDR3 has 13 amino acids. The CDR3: CASSRQQNTEAFF. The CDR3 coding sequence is TGTGCCAGCTCACGACAGCAGAACACTGAAGCTTTCTTT.

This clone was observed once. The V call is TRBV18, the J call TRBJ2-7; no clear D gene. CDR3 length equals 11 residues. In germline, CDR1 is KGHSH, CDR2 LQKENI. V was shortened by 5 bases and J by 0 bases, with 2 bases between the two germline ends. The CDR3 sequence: CASSFSYEQYF. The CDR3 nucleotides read TGTGCCAGCTCATTCTCCTACGAGCAGTACTTC.

CDR3 DNA sequence: TGTGCCAGCAGCGTAGCGGTAGACTATGGCTACACCTTC. Encoded protein: CASSVAVDYGYTF. The rearrangement links TRBV9 to TRBJ1-2; the D is unclear. The CDR3 loop spans 13 amino acids. V was clipped by 0 bases and J by 3 bases, with 6 bases between them. Looked up from germline, CDR1 is SGDLS and CDR2 is YYNGEE.

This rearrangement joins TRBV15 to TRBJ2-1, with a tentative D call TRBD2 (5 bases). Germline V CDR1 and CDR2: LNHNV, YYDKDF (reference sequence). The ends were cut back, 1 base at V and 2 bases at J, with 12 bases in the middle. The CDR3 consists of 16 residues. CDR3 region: CATSRGSGDTYNEQFF. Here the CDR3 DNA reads TGTGCCACCAGCAGAGGGAGCGGAGATACCTACAATGAGCAGTTCTTC. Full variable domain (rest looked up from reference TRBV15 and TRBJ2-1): DAMVIQNPRYQVTQFGKPVTLSCSQTLNHNVMYWYQQKSSQAPKLLFHYYDKDFNNEADTPDNFQSRRPNTSFCFLDIRSPGLGDTAMYLCATSRGSGDTYNEQFFGPGTRLTVL.

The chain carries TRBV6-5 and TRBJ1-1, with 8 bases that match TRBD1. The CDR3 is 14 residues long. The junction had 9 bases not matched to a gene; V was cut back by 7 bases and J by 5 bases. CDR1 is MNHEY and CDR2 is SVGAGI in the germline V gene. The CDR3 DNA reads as TGTGCCAGCATGCCGGACAGGGCTTCTACTGAAGCTTTCTTT. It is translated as CASMPDRASTEAFF.

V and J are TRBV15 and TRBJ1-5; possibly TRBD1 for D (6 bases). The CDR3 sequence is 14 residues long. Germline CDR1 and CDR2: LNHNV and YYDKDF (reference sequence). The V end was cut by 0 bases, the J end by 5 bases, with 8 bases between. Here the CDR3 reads CATSRDRGYQPQHF. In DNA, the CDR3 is TGTGCCACCAGCAGAGACAGGGGATATCAGCCCCAGCATTTT.

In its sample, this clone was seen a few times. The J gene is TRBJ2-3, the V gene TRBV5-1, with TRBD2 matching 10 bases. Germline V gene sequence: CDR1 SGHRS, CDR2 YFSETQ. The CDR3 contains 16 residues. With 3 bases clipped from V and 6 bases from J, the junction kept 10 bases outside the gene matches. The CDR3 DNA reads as TGCGCCAGCAGCTCTAGCGGGAGTCATGGCGCCGATACGCAGTATTTT. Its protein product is CASSSSGSHGADTQYF.

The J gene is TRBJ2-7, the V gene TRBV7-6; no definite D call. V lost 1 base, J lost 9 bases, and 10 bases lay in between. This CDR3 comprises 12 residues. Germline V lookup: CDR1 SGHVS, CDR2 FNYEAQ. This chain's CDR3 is CASSLGEKGQYF. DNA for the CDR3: TGTGCCAGCAGCTTAGGAGAGAAAGGGCAGTACTTC.

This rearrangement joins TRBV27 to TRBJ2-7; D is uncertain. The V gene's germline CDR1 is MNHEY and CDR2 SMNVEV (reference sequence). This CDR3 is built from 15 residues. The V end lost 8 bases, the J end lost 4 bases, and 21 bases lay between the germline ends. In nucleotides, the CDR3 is TGTGCCAGCCGGAGTTTGGTGGGGAACGTGTACGAGCAGTACTTC. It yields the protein CASRSLVGNVYEQYF.

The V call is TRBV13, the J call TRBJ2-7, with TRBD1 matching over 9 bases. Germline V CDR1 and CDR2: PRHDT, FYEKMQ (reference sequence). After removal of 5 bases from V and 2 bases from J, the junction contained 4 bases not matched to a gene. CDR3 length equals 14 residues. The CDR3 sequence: CASSVGTGTYEQYF. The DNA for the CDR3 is TGTGCCAGCAGCGTCGGGACAGGGACCTACGAGCAGTACTTC. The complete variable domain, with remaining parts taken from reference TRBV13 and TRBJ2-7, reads AAGVIQSPRHLIKEKRETATLKCYPIPRHDTVYWYQQGPGQDPQFLISFYEKMQSDKGSIPDRFSAQQFSDYHSELNMSSLELGDSALYFCASSVGTGTYEQYFGPGTRLTVT.

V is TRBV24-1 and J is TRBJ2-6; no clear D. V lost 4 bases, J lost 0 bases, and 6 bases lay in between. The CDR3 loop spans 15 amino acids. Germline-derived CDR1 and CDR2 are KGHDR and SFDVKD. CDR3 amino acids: CATSDTSSGANVLTF. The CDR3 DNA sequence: TGTGCCACCAGTGACACGAGCTCTGGGGCCAACGTCCTGACTTTC.

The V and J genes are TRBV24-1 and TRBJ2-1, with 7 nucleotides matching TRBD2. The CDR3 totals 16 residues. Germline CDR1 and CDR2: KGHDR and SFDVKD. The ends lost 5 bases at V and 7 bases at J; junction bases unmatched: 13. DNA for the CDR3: TGTGCCACCAGTGCCTGGGAGGGACCCCTGAGTAATGAGCAGTTCTTC. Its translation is CATSAWEGPLSNEQFF.

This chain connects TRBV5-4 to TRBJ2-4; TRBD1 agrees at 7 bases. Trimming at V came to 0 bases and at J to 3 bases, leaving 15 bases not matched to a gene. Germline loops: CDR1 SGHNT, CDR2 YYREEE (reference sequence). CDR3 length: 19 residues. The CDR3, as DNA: TGTGCCAGCAGCTTGGTTCAAAAGGGGGCGATCGGTGGCAAAAACATTCAGTACTTC. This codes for CASSLVQKGAIGGKNIQYF.

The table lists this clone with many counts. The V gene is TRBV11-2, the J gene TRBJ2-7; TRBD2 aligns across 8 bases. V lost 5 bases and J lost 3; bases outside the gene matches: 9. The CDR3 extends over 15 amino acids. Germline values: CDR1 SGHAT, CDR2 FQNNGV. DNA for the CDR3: TGTGCCAGCAGCCGAAGGCGGGGGGACGACTACGAGCAGTACTTC. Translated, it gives CASSRRRGDDYEQYF.

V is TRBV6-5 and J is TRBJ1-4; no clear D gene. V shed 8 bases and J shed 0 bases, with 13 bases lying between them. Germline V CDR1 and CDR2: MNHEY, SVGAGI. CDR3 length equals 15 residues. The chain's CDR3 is CASRGGPATNEKLFF. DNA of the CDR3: TGTGCCAGCCGAGGCGGGCCCGCAACTAATGAAAAACTGTTTTTT.

The CDR3 DNA is TGTGCCAGCGGGCCTTTCCATACTGAAAAACTGTTTTTT. It encodes CASGPFHTEKLFF. V gene TRBV11-2 combines with J gene TRBJ1-4, with D uncertain. V gave up 8 bases and J gave up 7 bases, with 14 bases separating them. The length of the CDR3 is 13 residues. Looked up from germline, CDR1 is SGHAT and CDR2 is FQNNGV.

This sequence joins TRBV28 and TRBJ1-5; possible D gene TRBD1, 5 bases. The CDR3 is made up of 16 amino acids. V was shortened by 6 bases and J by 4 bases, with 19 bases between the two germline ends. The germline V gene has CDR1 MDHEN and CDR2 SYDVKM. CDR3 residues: CASRPAVQGANQPQHF. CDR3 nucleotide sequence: TGTGCCAGCAGGCCGGCCGTCCAGGGAGCTAATCAGCCCCAGCATTTT.

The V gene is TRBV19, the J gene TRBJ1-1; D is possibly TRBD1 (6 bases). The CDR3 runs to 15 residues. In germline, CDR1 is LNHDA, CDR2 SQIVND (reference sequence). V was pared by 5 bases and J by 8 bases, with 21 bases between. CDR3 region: CASSPGGAGDGEAFF. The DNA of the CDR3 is TGTGCCAGTAGTCCCGGAGGCGCAGGGGATGGCGAAGCTTTCTTT.

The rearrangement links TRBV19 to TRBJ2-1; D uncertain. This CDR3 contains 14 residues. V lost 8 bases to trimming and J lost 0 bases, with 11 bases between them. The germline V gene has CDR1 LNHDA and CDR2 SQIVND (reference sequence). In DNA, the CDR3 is TGTGCCAGTGCCCCGGTAAGCTCCTACAATGAGCAGTTCTTC. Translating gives CASAPVSSYNEQFF.

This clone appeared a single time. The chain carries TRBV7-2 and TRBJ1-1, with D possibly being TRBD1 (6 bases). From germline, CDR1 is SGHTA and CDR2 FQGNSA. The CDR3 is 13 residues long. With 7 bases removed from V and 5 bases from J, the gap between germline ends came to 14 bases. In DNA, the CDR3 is TGTGCCAGCAAATTAAACAGGGCAACTGAAGCTTTCTTT. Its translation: CASKLNRATEAFF. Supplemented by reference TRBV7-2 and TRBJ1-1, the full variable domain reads GAGVSQSPSNKVTEKGKDVELRCDPISGHTALYWYRQSLGQGLEFLIYFQGNSAPDKSGLPSDRFSAERTGGSVSTLTIQRTQQEDSAVYLCASKLNRATEAFFGQGTRLTVV.

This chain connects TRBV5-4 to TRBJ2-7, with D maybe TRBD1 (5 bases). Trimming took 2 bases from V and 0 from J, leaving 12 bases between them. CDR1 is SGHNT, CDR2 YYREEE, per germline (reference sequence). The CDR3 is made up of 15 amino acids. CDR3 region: CASSFGGRDSYEQYF. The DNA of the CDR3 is TGTGCCAGCAGCTTTGGTGGCAGGGACTCCTACGAGCAGTACTTC.